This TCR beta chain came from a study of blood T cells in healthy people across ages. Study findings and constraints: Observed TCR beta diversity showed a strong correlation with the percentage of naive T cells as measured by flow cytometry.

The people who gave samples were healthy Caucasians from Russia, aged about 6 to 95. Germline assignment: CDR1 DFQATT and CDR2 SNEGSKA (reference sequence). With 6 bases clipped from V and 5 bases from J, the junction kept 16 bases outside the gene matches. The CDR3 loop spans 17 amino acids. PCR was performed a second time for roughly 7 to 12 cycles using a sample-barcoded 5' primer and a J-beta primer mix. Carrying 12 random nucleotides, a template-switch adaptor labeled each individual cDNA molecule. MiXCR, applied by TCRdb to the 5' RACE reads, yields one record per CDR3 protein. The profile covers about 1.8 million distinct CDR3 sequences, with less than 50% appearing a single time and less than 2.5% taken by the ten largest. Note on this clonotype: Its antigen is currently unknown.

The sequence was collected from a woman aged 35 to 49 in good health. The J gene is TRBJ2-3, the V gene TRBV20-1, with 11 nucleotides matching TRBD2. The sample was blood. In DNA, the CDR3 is TGCAGTGCCGCCAAATCCTTAGCGGGGGGGCGGGGAGATACGCAGTATTTT. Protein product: CSAAKSLAGGRGDTQYF.